This passage covers 2 T cell receptor beta chains from one sample sequenced in a study of tumor-infiltrating lymphocytes in primary liver carcinoma. Starting material of 450 to 550 ng total RNA yielded TCR beta cDNA via a constant-region primer. Libraries covering TCR beta were generated through three nested multiplex PCR rounds (using a slightly modified ARM-PCR). The opening two PCR rounds, around 9 cycles each, paired TRBV1-TRBV30 forward primers with a C-beta reverse primer. TCRdb reanalysed the multiplex PCR reads using MiXCR and keeps one entry per CDR3 protein. The sample shows about 48,000 distinct CDR3 sequences, about 80% of them seen only once. Unsorted bulk tissue, about 19-30 mg of it, served as the source for co-extraction of RNA and DNA. The sample consisted of liver tumor tissue from sampling region 3. Subset of the sample: tumor region T3, left-lateral pole. Receptors originate from a man aged 35-49 years with primary liver carcinoma and hepatitis B virus infection.

By sample share, this clonotype is large. V is TRBV6-2 or TRBV6-3 and J is TRBJ2-5; D is unresolved. The V gene lost 4 bases and the J gene lost 2 bases, with 2 bases spanning the gap. The CDR3 consists of 11 residues. Germline values: CDR1 MNHEY, CDR2 SVGEGT. In DNA, the CDR3 is TGTGCCAGCAGTTCTCAAGAGACCCAGTACTTC. Residues: CASSSQETQYF.

On this clonotype itself: Germline is not matched at one junction end, which may reflect a read error. The chain joins TRBV12-3 or TRBV12-4 to TRBJ2-7; D remains ambiguous. This CDR3 region has 12 residues. The DNA of the CDR3 is TGTGCCAGCAGCTTTCATACCTACGAGCGGTACTTC. Translating gives CASSFHTYERYF.